This TCR beta chain was recovered during a study of blood T cell dynamics during melanoma immunotherapy. Study as a whole: Standard first-line treatment here was pembrolizumab or nivolumab plus ipilimumab in metastatic melanoma.

On this clone itself: Its antigen is currently unknown.

Assay: immunoSEQ multiplex PCR; the TCRdb copy retains only in-frame clones and omits some. The sample has under 11,000 clones; 70% to 90% are singletons. Time point here: pre-treatment baseline. Blood was drawn before treatment and at week 3 after checkpoint blockade. CDR1 is MGHDK and CDR2 is SYGVNS in the germline V gene. Trimming took off 5 bases at V and 3 bases at J, with 11 bases between the two ends. CDR3 size: 15 residues. Study-wide results and caveats: PBMC repertoires of eventual disease-control patients split at W3 into clonality or diversity gains.

The clonotype was recovered from a human donor with melanoma. The specimen was blood, collected from a patient treated with checkpoint blockade. The rearrangement uses TRBV25-1 and TRBJ1-6; no firm D call. This CDR3 is CASSKELIYNSPLHF. As DNA, the CDR3 is TGTGCCAGCAGTAAGGAGCTCATCTATAATTCACCCCTCCACTTT.